This passage covers 9 T cell receptor beta chains from one sample sequenced in a study of patients and donors after allogeneic stem cell transplantation. In TCRdb, the RT-PCR reads were re-called with MiXCR into one record per CDR3 protein. This repertoire shows about 150,000 distinct CDR3 sequences, roughly 22% found once; its top ten account for roughly a quarter. Sequencing was performed on blood, either unsorted or a sorted T cell fraction (not recorded which). The receptor set was obtained from a human donor who was either an allogeneic HSCT recipient or a stem cell or donor lymphocyte infusion donor (not recorded which). It is not recorded whose cells these are; they may come from a transplant donor.

In its sample, this clonotype was seen a few times. V and J are TRBV5-1 and TRBJ1-2, with TRBD1 as a possible D gene (5 bases). The germline gives CDR1 SGHRS, CDR2 YFSETQ. Between the trimmed V and J ends, which lost 4 bases and 1 base, there was a span of 11 bases. The CDR3 extends over 14 amino acids. The chain's CDR3 is CASSTRQNNYGYTF. CDR3 in DNA: TGCGCCAGCAGCACCCGACAGAATAACTATGGCTACACCTTC.

The chain recombines TRBV20-1 with TRBJ2-3, with a possible D match to TRBD1 (9 bases). The CDR3 totals 16 residues. The V gene lost 3 bases and the J gene lost 4 bases, with 20 bases spanning the gap. Germline CDR1 and CDR2: DFQATT and SNEGSKA (reference sequence). The CDR3 is CSASEDRGLVADTQYF. The CDR3 bases are TGCAGTGCTAGCGAGGACAGGGGACTAGTAGCAGATACGCAGTATTTT.

This clonotype was found many times. This chain links TRBV29-1 with TRBJ1-2; tentatively, D is TRBD1 (5 bases). V was trimmed by 3 bases and J by 4 bases, leaving 15 bases between them. The CDR3 is made up of 14 amino acids. In germline, CDR1 is SQVTM, CDR2 ANQGSEA. Here the CDR3 reads CSVEIQGARYGYTF. Written as DNA, the CDR3 is TGCAGCGTTGAGATTCAGGGAGCCCGCTATGGCTACACCTTC.

Here the CDR3 reads CASSLPGPGKTQYF. The CDR3 DNA reads TGTGCCAGCAGCCTACCGGGGCCAGGGAAGACCCAGTACTTC. The chain carries TRBV11-2 and TRBJ2-5, with D perhaps TRBD1 or TRBD2 (5 bases each). V dropped 5 bases and J dropped 6 bases, with 16 bases sitting between them. Germline V gene sequence: CDR1 SGHAT, CDR2 FQNNGV. The CDR3 is 14 residues long.

The rearrangement links TRBV6-5 to TRBJ1-1; D is ambiguous. Looked up from germline, CDR1 is MNHEY and CDR2 is SVGAGI. CDR3 size: 15 residues. Deletions cut 2 bases from V and 6 bases from J, with 16 bases between. CDR3 DNA sequence: TGTGCCAGCAGTTACGCTTTTGCGATTGGTGCTGAAGCTTTCTTT. Protein sequence: CASSYAFAIGAEAFF.

This clonotype was picked up a small number of times. The gene calls are TRBV7-8 and TRBJ2-1; D might be TRBD2 (5 bases). CDR3 length: 14 residues. Between the trimmed V and J ends, which lost 2 bases and 4 bases, there was a span of 9 bases. Germline V CDR1 and CDR2: SGHVS, FQNEAQ. CDR3 loop: CASSLFPGYNEQFF. DNA for the CDR3: TGTGCCAGCAGCTTATTCCCGGGGTACAATGAGCAGTTCTTC.

The V gene is TRBV10-3, the J gene TRBJ2-3; 13 bases are shared with TRBD2. CDR1 and CDR2 from the germline V gene are ENHRY and SYGVKD. This CDR3 region has 14 residues. The V segment lost 11 bases and the J segment 2 bases; nucleotides outside the gene matches: 4. Written as DNA, the CDR3 is TGTGCCGTTGGACTAGCGGGAGACACAGATACGCAGTATTTT. Its protein is CAVGLAGDTDTQYF.

The J gene is TRBJ1-2, the V gene TRBV4-3, with no clear D. The CDR3 runs to 14 residues. The germline V gene has CDR1 LGHNA and CDR2 YSLEER. V shed 4 bases and J shed 4 bases, with 13 bases lying between them. CDR3 in amino acids: CASSPPGWLYGYTF. The CDR3 DNA sequence: TGCGCCAGCAGCCCCCCCGGGTGGCTCTATGGCTACACCTTC.

This clonotype has a count of ten or more. The rearrangement uses TRBV6-5 and TRBJ1-2; 7 bases agree with TRBD1. Germline loops: CDR1 MNHEY, CDR2 SVGAGI. The CDR3 is 12 amino acids. The junction had 5 bases not matched to a gene; V was cut back by 7 bases and J by 6 bases. The CDR3 coding sequence is TGTGCCAGCACTGACAGGGAGCATGGCTACACCTTC. It yields the protein CASTDREHGYTF.